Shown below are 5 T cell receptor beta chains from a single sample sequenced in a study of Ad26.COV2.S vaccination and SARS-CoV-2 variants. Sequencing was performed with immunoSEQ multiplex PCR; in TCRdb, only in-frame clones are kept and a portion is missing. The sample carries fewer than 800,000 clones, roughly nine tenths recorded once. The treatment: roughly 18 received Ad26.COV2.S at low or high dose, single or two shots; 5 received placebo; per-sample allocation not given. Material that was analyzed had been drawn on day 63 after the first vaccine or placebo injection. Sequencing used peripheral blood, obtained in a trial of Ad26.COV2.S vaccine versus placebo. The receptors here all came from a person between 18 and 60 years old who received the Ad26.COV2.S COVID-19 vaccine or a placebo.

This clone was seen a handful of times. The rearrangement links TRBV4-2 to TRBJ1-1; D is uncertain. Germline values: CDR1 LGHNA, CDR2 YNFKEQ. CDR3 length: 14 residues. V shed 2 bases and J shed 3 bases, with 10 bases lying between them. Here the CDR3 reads CASSQWAGHTEAFF. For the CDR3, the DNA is TGTGCCAGCAGCCAATGGGCAGGCCACACTGAAGCTTTCTTT.

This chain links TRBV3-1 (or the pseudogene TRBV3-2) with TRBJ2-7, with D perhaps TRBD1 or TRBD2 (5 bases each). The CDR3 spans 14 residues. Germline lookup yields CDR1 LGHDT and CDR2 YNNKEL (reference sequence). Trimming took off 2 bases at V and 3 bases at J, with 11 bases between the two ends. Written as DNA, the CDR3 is TGTGCCAGCAGCCAATTTGGGACGCACTACGAGCAGTACTTC. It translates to CASSQFGTHYEQYF.

The CDR3 bases are TGTGCCACCAGCAGAGATGGGCTAGCGGGGAATGGCTTAAGGAGTCCTGAGCAGTTCTTC. Its protein is CATSRDGLAGNGLRSPEQFF. The chain links TRBV15 to TRBJ2-1; TRBD2 matches 9 bases. Germline lookup yields CDR1 LNHNV and CDR2 YYDKDF (reference sequence). The junction had 21 bases not matched to a gene; V was cut back by 0 bases and J by 9 bases. CDR3 length: 20 amino acids. The entire variable domain, with the rest obtained from reference TRBV15 and TRBJ2-1, is as follows: DAMVIQNPRYQVTQFGKPVTLSCSQTLNHNVMYWYQQKSSQAPKLLFHYYDKDFNNEADTPDNFQSRRPNTSFCFLDIRSPGLGDTAMYLCATSRDGLAGNGLRSPEQFFGPGTRLTVL.

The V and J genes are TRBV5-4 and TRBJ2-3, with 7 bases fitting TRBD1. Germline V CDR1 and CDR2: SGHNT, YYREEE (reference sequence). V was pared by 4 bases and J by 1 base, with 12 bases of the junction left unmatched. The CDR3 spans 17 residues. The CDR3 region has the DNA TGTGCCAGCAGCCTCGCAGGACAGGTTTCGGGCACAGATACGCAGTATTTT. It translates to CASSLAGQVSGTDTQYF.

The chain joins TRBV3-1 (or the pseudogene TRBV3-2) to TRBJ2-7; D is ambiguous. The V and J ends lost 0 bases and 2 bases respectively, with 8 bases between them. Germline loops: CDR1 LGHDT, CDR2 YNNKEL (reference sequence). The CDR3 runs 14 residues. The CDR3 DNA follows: TGTGCCAGCAGCCAAGATGCAGGACCCTACGAGCAGTACTTC. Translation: CASSQDAGPYEQYF.